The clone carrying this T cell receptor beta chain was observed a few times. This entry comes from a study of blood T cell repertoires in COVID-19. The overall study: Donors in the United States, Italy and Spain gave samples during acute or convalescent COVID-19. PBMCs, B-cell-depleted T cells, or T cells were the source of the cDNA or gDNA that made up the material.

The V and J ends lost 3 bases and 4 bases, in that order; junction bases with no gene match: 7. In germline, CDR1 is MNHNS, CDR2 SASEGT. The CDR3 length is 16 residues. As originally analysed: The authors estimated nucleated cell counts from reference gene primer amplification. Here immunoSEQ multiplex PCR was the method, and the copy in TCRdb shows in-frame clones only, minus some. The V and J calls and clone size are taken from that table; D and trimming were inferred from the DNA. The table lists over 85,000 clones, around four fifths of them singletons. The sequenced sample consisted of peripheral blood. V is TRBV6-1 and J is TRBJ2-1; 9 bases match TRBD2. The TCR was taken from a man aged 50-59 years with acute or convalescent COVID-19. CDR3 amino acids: CASSDPGAGGYNEQFF. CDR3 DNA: TGTGCCAGCAGTGACCCGGGAGCGGGGGGATACAATGAGCAGTTCTTC.